This T cell receptor beta chain came from a study of blood T cell repertoires in COVID-19. Study information: The cDNA or gDNA used as material had been derived from T cells, B-cell-depleted T cells, or PBMCs.

Per the authors' pipeline: Quantification of nucleated cells was approximated via reference gene primer amplification. Assay used: immunoSEQ multiplex PCR; TCRdb lists only in-frame clones, some missing. The V and J calls and clone size were taken over from that table, and D and trimming were inferred from the DNA. Seen here are 450,000 to 500,000 clones, roughly 88% observed once, and the top ten hold approximately 3%. This clone was counted only a few times. Other DNA sequences of this sample code for an identical CDR3. The CDR3 has 14 residues. V dropped 4 bases and J dropped 1; count of bases not matched to a gene: 4. Germline-derived CDR1 and CDR2 are MDHEN and SYDVKM.

The chain employs TRBV28 and TRBJ2-7, with 7 bases aligning to TRBD1. The source of this sequence is a human donor in a cohort sampled during active COVID-19. Sequencing was performed on peripheral blood. The CDR3 DNA reads TGTGCCAGCAGTTCCCCGGGACAGTCCTACGAGCAGTACTTC. Translating it yields CASSSPGQSYEQYF.